Listed below are T cell receptor beta chains from one sample, sequenced in a study of blood T cell repertoires in COVID-19. The data were produced by immunoSEQ multiplex PCR, yet TCRdb's version contains in-frame clones alone and is incomplete. The table lists 65,000 to 90,000 clones, about nine tenths of them singletons. Source material: peripheral blood. These TCRs come from a human donor in a cohort sampled during active COVID-19. The CDR3 runs from the conserved cysteine through the conserved F or W. The D gene is left open where the match is weak. Clone size, where shown, is once, few, many, or a class for clones that have expanded.

J gene: TRBJ1-5; D gene: NA; clone size: NA; V gene: TRBV4-1; CDR3 DNA: TGCGCCAGCAGCCAAGAATCGAAAAATAGGCCCCAGCATTTT; CDR3 protein: CASSQESKNRPQHF
J gene: TRBJ1-6; D gene: TRBD1; clone size: NA; V gene: TRBV7-9; CDR3 DNA: TGTGCCAGCAGCACACAGGGGGCGCGTAATTCACCCCTCCACTTT; CDR3 protein: CASSTQGARNSPLHF
J gene: TRBJ1-3; D gene: NA; clone size: NA; V gene: TRBV28; CDR3 DNA: TGTGCCAGCAGGGTCGTTACAGGGCGGAGTGGCTCTGGAAACACCATATATTTT; CDR3 protein: CASRVVTGRSGSGNTIYF
J gene: TRBJ1-4; D gene: TRBD1; clone size: NA; V gene: TRBV5-1; CDR3 DNA: TGCGCCAGCACCACAGGACAGGCGAGAGGTGAAAAACTGTTTTTT; CDR3 protein: CASTTGQARGEKLFF
J gene: TRBJ1-1; D gene: NA; clone size: NA; V gene: TRBV6-2/TRBV6-3; CDR3 DNA: TGTGCCAGCAGTTACTCCACAGGGCTCACTGAAGCTTTCTTT; CDR3 protein: CASSYSTGLTEAFF
J gene: TRBJ2-2; D gene: TRBD2; clone size: NA; V gene: TRBV5-1; CDR3 DNA: TGCGCCAGCAGGGAGACTAGCGGTGGGGCCCCCGGGGAGCTGTTTTTT; CDR3 protein: CASRETSGGAPGELFF
J gene: TRBJ1-5; D gene: NA; clone size: NA; V gene: TRBV29-1; CDR3 DNA: TGCAGCGTCACTTCAGGTGTTAATCAGCCCCAGCATTTT; CDR3 protein: CSVTSGVNQPQHF
J gene: TRBJ1-5; D gene: NA; clone size: NA; V gene: TRBV7-9; CDR3 DNA: TGTGCCAGCAGCTTTGGGCAGGGTAGCAATCAGCCCCAGCATTTT; CDR3 protein: CASSFGQGSNQPQHF
J gene: TRBJ2-3; D gene: NA; clone size: NA; V gene: TRBV6-5; CDR3 DNA: TGTGCCAGCAGTAGGCGGGGGCTCAGCACAGATACGCAGTATTTT; CDR3 protein: CASSRRGLSTDTQYF
J gene: TRBJ1-2; D gene: TRBD1; clone size: few; V gene: TRBV7-2; CDR3 DNA: TGTGCCAGCAGCTCGGACAGGGGCCCCTATGGCTACACCTTC; CDR3 protein: CASSSDRGPYGYTF
J gene: TRBJ2-7; D gene: TRBD1; clone size: NA; V gene: TRBV7-9; CDR3 DNA: TGTGCCAGCAGCTTAATACAGGGGGACGACGAGCAGTACTTC; CDR3 protein: CASSLIQGDDEQYF
J gene: TRBJ1-1; D gene: NA; clone size: NA; V gene: TRBV5-1; CDR3 DNA: TGCGCCAGCAGCGCGGACAGCTTGAACACTGAAGCTTTCTTT; CDR3 protein: CASSADSLNTEAFF
J gene: TRBJ2-3; D gene: NA; clone size: once; V gene: TRBV5-4; CDR3 DNA: TGTGCCAGCAGCTCGTCCCGAACTCCGACAGATACGCAGTATTTT; CDR3 protein: CASSSSRTPTDTQYF
J gene: TRBJ1-5; D gene: NA; clone size: NA; V gene: TRBV5-1; CDR3 DNA: TGCGCCAGCAGCTTGGAAGGAACGGGGAATCAGCCCCAGCATTTT; CDR3 protein: CASSLEGTGNQPQHF
J gene: TRBJ1-2; D gene: NA; clone size: NA; V gene: TRBV2; CDR3 DNA: TGTGCCAGCAGTGAAGAGGGAGGAGCAGCTTATGGCTACACCTTC; CDR3 protein: CASSEEGGAAYGYTF
J gene: TRBJ1-6; D gene: NA; clone size: NA; V gene: TRBV2; CDR3 DNA: TGTGCCAGCACGATGGGCGTCAATTCACCCCTCCACTTT; CDR3 protein: CASTMGVNSPLHF
J gene: TRBJ2-2; D gene: TRBD2; clone size: NA; V gene: TRBV9; CDR3 DNA: TGTGCCAGCAGCGGAGGGACTAGCGGGGGGGCCTCGAACACCGGGGAGCTGTTTTTT; CDR3 protein: CASSGGTSGGASNTGELFF
J gene: TRBJ2-7; D gene: TRBD2; clone size: NA; V gene: TRBV11-2; CDR3 DNA: TGTGCCAGCAGCTCCACCACGGGAGGGGCCTACGAGCAGTACTTC; CDR3 protein: CASSSTTGGAYEQYF
J gene: TRBJ2-1; D gene: NA; clone size: NA; V gene: TRBV10-2; CDR3 DNA: TGCGCCAGCAGTGCCCTGGCGGGGAGGTTGGATGAGCAGTTCTTC; CDR3 protein: CASSALAGRLDEQFF
J gene: TRBJ2-1; D gene: NA; clone size: NA; V gene: TRBV7-8; CDR3 DNA: TGTGCCAGCAGCTCCCCGCTTGCAAGGGGGGGCCTGGATGAGCAGTTCTTC; CDR3 protein: CASSSPLARGGLDEQFF
J gene: TRBJ2-5; D gene: TRBD2; clone size: NA; V gene: TRBV5-1; CDR3 DNA: TGCGCCAGCAGCTTGGGGACTAGCGGCGAGACCCAGTACTTC; CDR3 protein: CASSLGTSGETQYF
J gene: TRBJ1-5; D gene: NA; clone size: NA; V gene: TRBV6-6; CDR3 DNA: TGTGCCAGCAGTTACTCGAGTCAGCCCCAGCATTTT; CDR3 protein: CASSYSSQPQHF
J gene: TRBJ2-3; D gene: TRBD2; clone size: NA; V gene: TRBV10-3; CDR3 DNA: TGTGCCATCAGTGAAAGAAAGGCGGGGGGGCCCACAGATACGCAGTATTTT; CDR3 protein: CAISERKAGGPTDTQYF
J gene: TRBJ2-7; D gene: TRBD1; clone size: NA; V gene: TRBV5-1; CDR3 DNA: TGCGCCAGCAGCTTGGGATACTCCCGGGACAGATTCTACGAGCAGTACTTC; CDR3 protein: CASSLGYSRDRFYEQYF
J gene: TRBJ2-5; D gene: TRBD1; clone size: NA; V gene: TRBV27; CDR3 DNA: TGTGCCAGCAAAAAAACAGGGGGGCACCGTGAGACCCAGTACTTC; CDR3 protein: CASKKTGGHRETQYF
J gene: TRBJ2-3; D gene: NA; clone size: NA; V gene: TRBV3-1/TRBV3-2; CDR3 DNA: TGTGCCAGCAGCCAAGTCGCGGGGACTGGGGGCACAGATACGCAGTATTTT; CDR3 protein: CASSQVAGTGGTDTQYF
J gene: TRBJ2-2; D gene: NA; clone size: NA; V gene: TRBV10-1; CDR3 DNA: TGCGCCAGCAGTGACGCGGGACCAAACACCGGGGAGCTGTTTTTT; CDR3 protein: CASSDAGPNTGELFF
J gene: TRBJ2-3; D gene: NA; clone size: NA; V gene: TRBV13; CDR3 DNA: TGTGCCATCCCAGGGACAGCGGGTTTGGATACGCAGTATTTT; CDR3 protein: CAIPGTAGLDTQYF
J gene: TRBJ2-5; D gene: TRBD2; clone size: NA; V gene: TRBV18; CDR3 DNA: TGTGCCAGCTCACGGCGGGGGGCACAAGAGACCCAGTACTTC; CDR3 protein: CASSRRGAQETQYF
J gene: TRBJ2-3; D gene: TRBD1; clone size: NA; V gene: TRBV24-1; CDR3 DNA: TGTGCCACCAGTGATCCTGGACAGGGGGGGCGCACAGATACGCAGTATTTT; CDR3 protein: CATSDPGQGGRTDTQYF
J gene: TRBJ2-1; D gene: NA; clone size: NA; V gene: TRBV19; CDR3 DNA: TGTGCCAGTAGTATGTCCCTCAATGAGCAGTTCTTC; CDR3 protein: CASSMSLNEQFF
J gene: TRBJ2-1; D gene: TRBD1; clone size: NA; V gene: TRBV10-3; CDR3 DNA: TGTGCCGGTAAGGGACAGCAGAACAATGAGCAGTTCTTC; CDR3 protein: CAGKGQQNNEQFF
J gene: TRBJ2-7; D gene: NA; clone size: NA; V gene: TRBV6-5; CDR3 DNA: TGTGCCAGCAGGGAGAGGCGGGATAGCCTTCGGGGGCAGTACTTC; CDR3 protein: CASRERRDSLRGQYF
J gene: TRBJ2-2; D gene: NA; clone size: NA; V gene: TRBV10-3; CDR3 DNA: TGTGCCATCACCGGAACGGGCACCGGGGAGCTGTTTTTT; CDR3 protein: CAITGTGTGELFF
J gene: TRBJ2-3; D gene: NA; clone size: NA; V gene: TRBV27; CDR3 DNA: TGTGCCAGCAGGGCTTCTAGCGTCCCCACAGATACGCAGTATTTT; CDR3 protein: CASRASSVPTDTQYF
J gene: TRBJ2-2; D gene: NA; clone size: NA; V gene: TRBV19; CDR3 DNA: TGTGCCAGTACCCCAGGGAGGCGGAGTCGGGCCGGGGAGCTGTTTTTT; CDR3 protein: CASTPGRRSRAGELFF
J gene: TRBJ2-1; D gene: TRBD2; clone size: NA; V gene: TRBV20-1; CDR3 DNA: TGCAGTCTAGCGGGGCTCAATGAGCAGTTCTTC; CDR3 protein: CSLAGLNEQFF
J gene: TRBJ2-5; D gene: NA; clone size: NA; V gene: TRBV5-8; CDR3 DNA: TGTGCCAGCAGCTTGAATGGGAGAAGGGCGGGGGAGACCCAGTACTTC; CDR3 protein: CASSLNGRRAGETQYF
J gene: TRBJ2-3; D gene: NA; clone size: NA; V gene: TRBV20-1; CDR3 DNA: TGCAGTGCTAGTTCTAGCGGCACAGATACGCAGTATTTT; CDR3 protein: CSASSSGTDTQYF
J gene: TRBJ1-2; D gene: NA; clone size: NA; V gene: TRBV7-8; CDR3 DNA: TGTGCCAGCAGCACCACAGGCGCTAACTATGGCTACACCTTC; CDR3 protein: CASSTTGANYGYTF
J gene: TRBJ2-7; D gene: NA; clone size: NA; V gene: TRBV5-1; CDR3 DNA: TGCGCCAGCAGCTTGGCCGGCGGGCCCTCCTACGAGCAGTACTTC; CDR3 protein: CASSLAGGPSYEQYF
J gene: TRBJ2-7; D gene: NA; clone size: NA; V gene: TRBV5-1; CDR3 DNA: TGCGCCAGCAGCTTGGATGGCAGAAACTACGAGCAGTACTTC; CDR3 protein: CASSLDGRNYEQYF
J gene: TRBJ1-2; D gene: TRBD1; clone size: NA; V gene: TRBV3-1/TRBV3-2; CDR3 DNA: TGTGCCAGCAGCCTTCCGGGACAGTCCTATGGCTACACCTTC; CDR3 protein: CASSLPGQSYGYTF
J gene: TRBJ2-7; D gene: TRBD2; clone size: NA; V gene: TRBV5-1; CDR3 DNA: TGCGCCAGCAGCGGGGGGGACTCAGTCTACTACGAGCAGTACTTC; CDR3 protein: CASSGGDSVYYEQYF
J gene: TRBJ1-3; D gene: TRBD1; clone size: few; V gene: TRBV7-9; CDR3 DNA: TGTGCCAGCAGCAACCCCTCCAGGGGGTCCTCGAGCTCTGGAAACACCATATATTTT; CDR3 protein: CASSNPSRGSSSSGNTIYF
J gene: TRBJ2-7; D gene: NA; clone size: NA; V gene: TRBV3-1/TRBV3-2; CDR3 DNA: TGTGCCAGCAGCCGTGGTCAGGGAGGCTACGAGCAGTACTTC; CDR3 protein: CASSRGQGGYEQYF